This T cell receptor (beta chain) emerged from a study of cytomegalovirus exposure and HLA in healthy donors. 13 Jbeta primers and 60 Vbeta primers were used for the PCR. Assay used: immunoSEQ multiplex PCR; TCRdb lists only in-frame clones, some missing. The sample carries some 170,000 clones, over 60% recorded once. Material: PBMCs. The sequence was collected from a man in his forties or fifties in good health and CMV-seropositive.

The CDR3 is CASSRQGSQPQHF. Written as DNA, the CDR3 is TGTGCCAGCAGTAGACAGGGGAGTCAGCCCCAGCATTTT. The rearrangement uses TRBV6-1 and TRBJ1-5, with 8 bases aligning to TRBD1. Germline trimming cut 5 bases from V and 6 bases from J; bases unmatched to any gene: 3. Germline CDR1 and CDR2: MNHNS and SASEGT. The CDR3 has 13 residues.